Listed below are T cell receptor beta chains from one sample, sequenced in a study of blood T cell repertoires in COVID-19. Clones were sequenced by immunoSEQ multiplex PCR, and TCRdb holds only the in-frame ones, with some missing. This table holds about 280,000 clones, around 89% found once. The sequenced material came from PBMCs or T cells enriched from blood (not recorded which). These receptors originate from a woman in her thirties with acute COVID-19. CDR3s include the opening cysteine and the closing phenylalanine or tryptophan. A D gene is named only where the DNA matches it firmly. The size of a clone is reported for some rows only, either as once, few or many, or as a class for expanded clones.

j_call d_call clone_size v_call cdr3_aa cdr3_nt
TRBJ1-2 NA NA TRBV6-5 CASRPPPEGSLTF TGTGCCAGCAGGCCTCCCCCCGAGGGATCCCTGACCTTC
TRBJ1-5 NA NA TRBV9 CASSSTGTGNQPQHF TGTGCCAGCAGCTCTACAGGGACGGGCAATCAGCCCCAGCATTTT
TRBJ2-7 TRBD2 NA TRBV7-9 CASSLGVFGTSLYEQYF TGTGCCAGCAGCTTAGGGGTCTTTGGGACTAGCCTATACGAGCAGTACTTC
TRBJ1-5 TRBD1 NA TRBV2 CASSEWGQMSNQPQHF TGTGCCAGCAGTGAGTGGGGACAGATGAGCAATCAGCCCCAGCATTTT
TRBJ1-2 NA NA TRBV12-3/TRBV12-4 CASRRGRYGYTF TGTGCCAGCCGGCGGGGAAGGTATGGCTACACCTTC
TRBJ2-7 NA NA TRBV10-3 CAISDSTYEQYF TGTGCCATCAGCGACAGTACCTACGAGCAGTACTTC
TRBJ2-1 TRBD1 NA TRBV27 CASSPFGDRDEQFF TGTGCCAGCAGTCCATTCGGGGACAGGGATGAGCAGTTCTTC
TRBJ2-7 TRBD2 once TRBV4-3 CASSQDRAGGVDEQYF TGCGCCAGCAGCCAAGATCGTGCGGGAGGAGTTGACGAGCAGTACTTC
TRBJ1-6 NA NA TRBV27 CASSLGLDNSPLHF TGTGCCAGCAGTTTGGGACTCGATAATTCACCCCTCCACTTT
TRBJ1-5 NA NA TRBV28 CASSWGDGGSNQPQHF TGTGCCAGCAGCTGGGGAGACGGGGGTAGCAATCAGCCCCAGCATTTT
TRBJ2-1 NA once TRBV3-1/TRBV3-2 CASSHPTRTNEQFF TGTGCCAGCAGCCACCCGACTCGCACCAATGAGCAGTTCTTC
TRBJ1-1 NA NA TRBV5-1 CASSLSGDTEAFF TGCGCCAGCAGCTTGTCGGGGGATACTGAAGCTTTCTTT
TRBJ2-1 NA NA TRBV2 CASSEYKEDEQFF TGTGCCAGCAGTGAATATAAGGAGGACGAGCAGTTCTTC
TRBJ2-7 NA NA TRBV28 CASSLPGDYEQYF TGTGCCAGCAGTTTACCAGGGGACTACGAGCAGTACTTC
TRBJ2-7 TRBD2 NA TRBV28 CASSLVHVLAGGYEQYF TGTGCCAGCAGTTTAGTCCACGTCTTAGCGGGGGGCTACGAGCAGTACTTC
TRBJ2-1 NA NA TRBV7-3 CASSLGGREGQFF TGTGCCAGCAGCTTAGGAGGGCGTGAAGGGCAGTTCTTC
TRBJ2-7 TRBD1 NA TRBV7-6 CASSLGEQGGFSYEQYF TGTGCCAGCAGCTTAGGAGAACAGGGGGGCTTCTCCTACGAGCAGTACTTC
TRBJ2-7 NA NA TRBV5-1 CASSFDRLAYEQYF TGCGCCAGCAGCTTCGACAGGCTGGCCTACGAGCAGTACTTC
TRBJ2-7 NA NA TRBV4-2 CASSQVGGASYEQYF TGTGCCAGCAGCCAAGTGGGGGGGGCCTCCTACGAGCAGTACTTC
TRBJ2-7 TRBD2 NA TRBV7-3 CASSLRLGGVAGDYEQYF TGTGCCAGCAGCTTAAGGCTAGGTGGAGTAGCGGGAGACTACGAGCAGTACTTC
TRBJ1-3 NA NA TRBV7-9 CASSLRGNTIYF TGTGCCAGCAGCTTACGTGGAAACACCATATATTTT
TRBJ2-3 NA NA TRBV7-6 CASSLQGSAQDTQYF TGTGCCAGCAGCTTGCAGGGATCGGCTCAGGATACGCAGTATTTT
TRBJ2-3 NA NA TRBV7-8 CASSLWGDGLNTDTQYF TGTGCCAGCAGCTTATGGGGTGACGGACTAAACACAGATACGCAGTATTTT
TRBJ2-1 NA once TRBV3-1/TRBV3-2 CASSQDSGSYNEQFF TGTGCCAGCAGCCAAGATTCCGGGTCCTACAATGAGCAGTTCTTC
TRBJ1-4 NA NA TRBV28 CASSISVANEKLFF TGTGCCAGCAGTATCTCGGTGGCTAATGAAAAACTGTTTTTT
TRBJ2-1 TRBD1 NA TRBV29-1 CSVEKDRGSGEQFF TGCAGCGTTGAGAAGGACAGGGGATCGGGTGAGCAGTTCTTC
TRBJ2-3 TRBD1 NA TRBV5-5 CASSLYEGAGLSEYF TGTGCCAGCAGCTTGTACGAGGGGGCGGGTTTGTCCGAGTATTTT
TRBJ2-1 TRBD2 once TRBV7-9 CASSLAFGLAGAEQFF TGTGCCAGCAGCTTAGCGTTCGGACTAGCGGGAGCTGAGCAGTTCTTC
TRBJ1-1 NA NA TRBV29-1 CSVMGRMNTEAFF TGCAGCGTAATGGGGAGGATGAACACTGAAGCTTTCTTT
TRBJ2-1 NA NA TRBV7-9 CASSQPSRDTAYNEQFF TGTGCCAGCAGCCAACCAAGCCGGGACACAGCCTACAATGAGCAGTTCTTC
TRBJ1-2 NA NA TRBV21-1 CASSETAGYGYTF TGTGCCAGCAGCGAGACAGCGGGCTATGGCTACACCTTC
TRBJ2-1 TRBD2 NA TRBV6-2/TRBV6-3 CASSDPGLAGGDEQFF TGTGCCAGCAGTGACCCGGGACTAGCGGGAGGGGATGAGCAGTTCTTC
TRBJ2-7 NA few TRBV2 CASSEWGGGYEQYF TGTGCCAGCAGTGAATGGGGAGGAGGCTACGAGCAGTACTTC
TRBJ1-6 TRBD1 NA TRBV18 CASSPGQQLSSPLHF TGTGCCAGCTCACCGGGACAGCAATTATCGTCACCCCTCCACTTT
TRBJ2-1 TRBD2 NA TRBV15 CATSPHGTSKLYEQFF TGTGCCACCAGTCCGCACGGGACTAGCAAATTGTATGAGCAGTTCTTC
TRBJ1-4 TRBD1 NA TRBV18 CASSLTGTGREKLFF TGTGCCAGCTCACTAACCGGGACAGGGCGCGAAAAACTGTTTTTT
TRBJ2-7 TRBD2 few TRBV7-9 CASSLLAEEQYF TGTGCCAGCAGCCTCCTAGCGGAGGAGCAGTACTTC
TRBJ2-2 TRBD1 NA TRBV9 CASSLQGTGELFF TGTGCCAGCAGCTTACAGGGGACCGGGGAGCTGTTTTTT
TRBJ2-3 TRBD2 NA TRBV2 CASRVGPGLAGTDTQYF TGTGCCAGCCGGGTGGGGCCTGGACTAGCAGGCACAGATACGCAGTATTTT
TRBJ1-4 TRBD1 NA TRBV19 CASSATGGLVEKLFF TGTGCCAGTAGTGCGACAGGGGGTTTAGTAGAAAAACTGTTTTTT
TRBJ2-7 NA once TRBV29-1 CSVEGGSRGTYEQYF TGCAGCGTTGAGGGGGGCAGCAGGGGGACTTACGAGCAGTACTTC
TRBJ2-7 NA NA TRBV10-3 CAIGTQSSYEQYF TGTGCCATCGGGACTCAGAGCTCCTACGAGCAGTACTTC
TRBJ2-7 NA NA TRBV7-9 CASSTEGFEQYF TGTGCCAGCAGCACGGAGGGGTTCGAGCAGTACTTC
TRBJ1-4 TRBD1 NA TRBV4-2 CASSQGQGTELEKLFF TGTGCCAGCAGCCAAGGACAGGGGACAGAACTCGAAAAACTGTTTTTT
TRBJ2-3 TRBD2 NA TRBV11-2 CASSWGLWAGEVDTQYF TGTGCCAGCAGCTGGGGACTTTGGGCGGGGGAAGTGGATACGCAGTATTTT
TRBJ2-1 NA NA TRBV28 CASSSSVGMEYEQFF TGTGCCAGCAGCTCTAGCGTAGGCATGGAGTATGAGCAGTTCTTC
TRBJ2-2 TRBD1 NA TRBV18 CASSPTGGGNTGELFF TGTGCCAGCTCACCAACAGGGGGCGGAAACACCGGGGAGCTGTTTTTT